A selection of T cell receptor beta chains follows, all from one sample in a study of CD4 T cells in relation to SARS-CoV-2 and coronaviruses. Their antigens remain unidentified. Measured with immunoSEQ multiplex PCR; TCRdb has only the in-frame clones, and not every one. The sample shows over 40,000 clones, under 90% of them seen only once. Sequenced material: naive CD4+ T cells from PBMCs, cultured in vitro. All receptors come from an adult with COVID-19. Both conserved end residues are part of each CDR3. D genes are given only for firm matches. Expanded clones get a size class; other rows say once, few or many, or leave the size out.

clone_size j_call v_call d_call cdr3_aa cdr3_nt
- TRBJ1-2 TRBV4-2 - CASSQESGSDYGYTF TGTGCCAGCAGCCAAGAGTCTGGGTCTGACTATGGCTACACCTTC
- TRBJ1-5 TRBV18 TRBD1 CASSPLAGGLSNQPQHF TGTGCCAGCTCACCGCTTGCAGGGGGCCTGAGCAATCAGCCCCAGCATTTT
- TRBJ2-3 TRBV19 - CASSIAYGPTDTQYF TGTGCCAGTAGTATTGCTTACGGACCCACAGATACGCAGTATTTT
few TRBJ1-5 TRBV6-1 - CASSEIGVVYQPQHF TGTGCCAGCAGTGAAATCGGGGTAGTCTATCAGCCCCAGCATTTT
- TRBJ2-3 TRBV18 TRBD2 CASSPGTSGLGGTQYF TGTGCCAGCTCACCAGGGACTAGCGGCCTGGGAGGTACGCAGTATTTT
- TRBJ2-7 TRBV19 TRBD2 CASSISREVGYEQYF TGTGCCAGTAGTATCAGTCGGGAGGTAGGCTACGAGCAGTACTTC
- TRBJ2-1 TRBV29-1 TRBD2 CSAQREAGNEQFF TGCAGCGCGCAGCGGGAGGCGGGCAATGAGCAGTTCTTC
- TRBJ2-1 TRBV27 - CASSYDRTSPGRGEQFF TGTGCCAGCAGTTACGATCGCACTAGCCCCGGAAGGGGTGAGCAGTTCTTC
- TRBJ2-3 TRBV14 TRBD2 CASSQGLAGGPRRPTDTQYF TGTGCCAGCAGCCAAGGACTAGCGGGAGGCCCCAGGCGTCCCACAGATACGCAGTATTTT
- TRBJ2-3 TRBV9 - CASSVVGTDTQYF TGTGCCAGCAGCGTAGTCGGGACAGATACGCAGTATTTT
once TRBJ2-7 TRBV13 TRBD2 CASSLGLAGEGYEQYF TGTGCCAGCAGCCTCGGACTAGCGGGAGAAGGCTACGAGCAGTACTTC
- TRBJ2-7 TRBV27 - CASSLLGAYEQYF TGTGCCAGCAGTTTATTGGGGGCCTACGAGCAGTACTTC
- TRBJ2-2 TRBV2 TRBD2 CASRASGNTGELFF TGTGCCAGCAGGGCTAGCGGTAACACCGGGGAGCTGTTTTTT
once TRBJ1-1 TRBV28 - CASIQEGREAFF TGTGCCAGCATACAGGAGGGGCGTGAAGCTTTCTTT
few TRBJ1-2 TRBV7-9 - CASSLGWDPNYGYTF TGTGCCAGCAGCTTAGGGTGGGATCCTAACTATGGCTACACCTTC
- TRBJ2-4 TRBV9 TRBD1 CASSTTGDKNIQYF TGTGCCAGCAGCACCACAGGGGACAAAAACATTCAGTACTTC
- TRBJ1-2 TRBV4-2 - CASSQDNGGAGVYGYTF TGTGCCAGCAGCCAAGATAATGGGGGCGCCGGGGTATATGGCTACACCTTC
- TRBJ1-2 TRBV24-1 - CATSAGEGLIYGYTF TGTGCCACCAGTGCAGGGGAGGGGTTGATCTACGGCTACACCTTC
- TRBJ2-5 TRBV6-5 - CASSLSGQETQYF TGTGCCAGCAGCCTTAGTGGACAAGAGACCCAGTACTTC
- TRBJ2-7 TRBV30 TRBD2 CASLLAGELYEQYF TGTGCCTCGTTGTTAGCGGGAGAACTCTACGAGCAGTACTTC
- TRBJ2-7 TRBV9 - CASSVGGAGGYEQYF TGTGCCAGCAGCGTAGGGGGAGCGGGTGGCTACGAGCAGTACTTC
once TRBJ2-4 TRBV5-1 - CASSSPSDGLGAKNIQYF TGCGCCAGCAGCTCTCCATCGGACGGTTTGGGGGCCAAAAACATTCAGTACTTC
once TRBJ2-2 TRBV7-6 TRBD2 CASSTLAGLNTGELFF TGTGCCAGCAGCACCTTAGCGGGACTCAACACCGGGGAGCTGTTTTTT
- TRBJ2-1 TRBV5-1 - CASSPERVAGEQFF TGCGCCAGCAGCCCCGAACGGGTGGCGGGTGAGCAGTTCTTC
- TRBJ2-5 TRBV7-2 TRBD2 CASKLAGALETQYF TGTGCCAGCAAACTAGCGGGAGCGCTGGAGACCCAGTACTTC
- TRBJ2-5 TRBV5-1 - CASSVQGSGTQYF TGCGCCAGCAGCGTACAGGGCTCAGGGACCCAGTACTTC
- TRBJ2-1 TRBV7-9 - CASSLLSNEQFF TGTGCCAGCAGCTTATTAAGCAATGAGCAGTTCTTC
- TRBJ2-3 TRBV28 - CASISSGTDTQYF TGTGCCAGCATCAGTAGCGGCACAGATACGCAGTATTTT
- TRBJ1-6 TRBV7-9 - CASSFGGIYYNSPLHF TGTGCCAGCAGCTTCGGGGGCATCTACTATAATTCACCCCTCCACTTT
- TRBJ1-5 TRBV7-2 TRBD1 CASSIDRGANQPQHF TGTGCCAGCAGCATAGACAGGGGGGCCAATCAGCCCCAGCATTTT
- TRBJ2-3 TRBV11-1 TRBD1 CASSSSQGAVDTQYF TGTGCCAGCAGCTCCTCTCAGGGGGCGGTAGATACGCAGTATTTT
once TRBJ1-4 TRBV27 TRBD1 CASSLKPTGLINFTNEKLFF TGTGCCAGCAGTCTAAAACCGACAGGGCTTATAAACTTTACTAATGAAAAACTGTTTTTT
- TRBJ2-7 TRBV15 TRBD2 CATSRDDYGGSVEQYF TGTGCCACCAGCAGAGATGATTACGGCGGGAGCGTCGAGCAGTACTTC
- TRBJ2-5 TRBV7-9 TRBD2 CASSPGLAGTKTQYF TGTGCCAGCAGCCCTGGACTAGCGGGAACGAAGACCCAGTACTTC
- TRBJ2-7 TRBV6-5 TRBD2 CASSYGTSPFRAYF TGTGCCAGCAGTTACGGGACTAGCCCATTCCGCGCGTACTTC
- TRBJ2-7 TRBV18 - CASSPRDYEQYF TGTGCCAGCTCACCCCGGGACTACGAGCAGTACTTC
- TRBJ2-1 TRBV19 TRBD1 CASTSRDSLYNEQFF TGTGCCAGTACGAGTAGGGACAGCCTTTACAATGAGCAGTTCTTC
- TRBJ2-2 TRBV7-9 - CASSLGGYGGELFF TGTGCCAGCAGCTTAGGGGGTTACGGCGGGGAGCTGTTTTTT
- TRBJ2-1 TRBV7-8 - CASSLIMVGSNEQFF TGTGCCAGCAGCTTAATTATGGTCGGGAGCAATGAGCAGTTCTTC
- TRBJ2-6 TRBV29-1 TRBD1 CSVGRTGGSGANVLTF TGCAGCGTCGGTCGGACAGGGGGCTCTGGGGCCAACGTCCTGACTTTC
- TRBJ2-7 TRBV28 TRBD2 CASGTSGAYEQYF TGTGCCAGTGGGACTAGCGGGGCCTACGAGCAGTACTTC
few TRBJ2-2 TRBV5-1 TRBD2 CASSLRLAGTGELFF TGCGCCAGCAGCTTGCGCCTAGCGGGGACCGGGGAGCTGTTTTTT
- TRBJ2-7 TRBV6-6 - CASSPLAGLSYEQYF TGTGCCAGCAGTCCGCTGGCGGGGCTCTCCTACGAGCAGTACTTC
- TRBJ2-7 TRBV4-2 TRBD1 CASSQDPRTGTSYEQYF TGTGCCAGCAGCCAAGACCCGAGGACAGGGACCTCCTACGAGCAGTACTTC
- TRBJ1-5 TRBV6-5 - CASTRDLSLYQPQHF TGTGCCAGCACCCGGGACCTTAGCCTGTACCAGCCCCAGCATTTT
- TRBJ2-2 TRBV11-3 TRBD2 CASSWTSGSGTGELFF TGTGCCAGCAGCTGGACTAGCGGGAGTGGGACCGGGGAGCTGTTTTTT
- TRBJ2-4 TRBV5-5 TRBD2 CASSPGLAGGRAKNIQYF TGTGCCAGCAGCCCGGGACTAGCGGGAGGGCGTGCCAAAAACATTCAGTACTTC